What follows are 32 T cell receptor beta chains derived from one specimen sequenced in a study of blood T cell repertoires in COVID-19. Here immunoSEQ multiplex PCR was the method, and the copy in TCRdb shows in-frame clones only, minus some. The table lists over 250,000 clones, approximately 86% of them singletons, with roughly 0.8% in the top ten. What was sequenced was peripheral blood. The receptors were gathered from a young woman with acute or convalescent COVID-19.

The chain couples TRBV4-3 to TRBJ2-2; 7 nucleotides align to TRBD2. The CDR3 spans 17 residues. The germline V gene has CDR1 LGHNA and CDR2 YSLEER. V gave up 0 bases and J gave up 3 bases; unmatched junction bases: 7. The CDR3 nucleotides are TGCGCCAGCAGCCAAGATTCTCCAGGGAGGGACACCGGGGAGCTGTTTTTT. It specifies CASSQDSPGRDTGELFF.

The V call is TRBV29-1, the J call TRBJ2-3; D uncertain. The CDR3 totals 15 residues. V gave up 2 bases and J gave up 0 bases, with 12 bases separating them. Germline assignment: CDR1 SQVTM and CDR2 ANQGSEA. The CDR3 is CSVEYQRDSTDTQYF. DNA of the CDR3: TGCAGCGTTGAATACCAGCGCGACAGCACAGATACGCAGTATTTT.

CDR3 sequence: CASSQGTASTDTQYF. In nucleotides, the CDR3 is TGCGCCAGCAGCCAAGGGACAGCTAGCACAGATACGCAGTATTTT. The rearrangement links TRBV4-1 to TRBJ2-3, with D perhaps matching TRBD1 (6 bases). Germline CDR1 reads MGHRA; CDR2 reads YSYEKL. V was trimmed by 1 base and J by 0 bases, leaving 8 bases between them. The length of the CDR3 is 15 residues.

The V call is TRBV5-6, the J call TRBJ2-3; perhaps TRBD2 as D (6 bases). V lost 3 bases to trimming and J lost 3 bases, with 14 bases between them. The germline CDR1 and CDR2 sequences are SGHDT and YYEEEE. The CDR3 is 15 residues long. The CDR3 region is CASSSWSGSTDTQYF. The CDR3 coding sequence is TGTGCCAGCAGCTCCTGGTCCGGGAGTACAGATACGCAGTATTTT.

In its sample, this clone was seen once. The chain recombines TRBV7-8 with TRBJ2-4, with a weak D call TRBD2 (6 bases). This CDR3 comprises 16 residues. The germline CDR1 and CDR2 sequences are SGHVS and FQNEAQ. The V and J ends lost 5 bases and 1 base respectively, with 15 bases between them. CDR3 protein: CASSLRSRGAKNIQYF. DNA of the CDR3: TGTGCCAGCAGCCTAAGGAGCCGGGGGGCCAAAAACATTCAGTACTTC.

V and J are TRBV5-1 and TRBJ2-1, with 10 bases identical to TRBD2. This CDR3 contains 15 residues. Trimming took 7 bases from V and 2 from J; bases not matched to a gene: 6. Germline CDR1 and CDR2: SGHRS and YFSETQ. The CDR3 nucleotides are TGCGCCAGCCGAACTAGCGGGACAGCCTACAATGAGCAGTTCTTC. This sequence encodes CASRTSGTAYNEQFF.

The chain links TRBV15 to TRBJ2-5; 12 nucleotides agree with TRBD1. CDR1 and CDR2 (germline): LNHNV, YYDKDF (reference sequence). The ends lost 0 bases at V and 3 bases at J; junction bases unmatched: 8. The CDR3 contains 18 residues. CDR3 residues: CATSRDGTGTGGEETQYF. The CDR3, as DNA: TGTGCCACCAGCAGAGATGGAACCGGGACAGGGGGCGAAGAGACCCAGTACTTC.

This sequence joins TRBV20-1 and TRBJ2-7; possible D gene TRBD1, 5 bases. The CDR3 totals 14 residues. The ends were cut back, 3 bases at V and 2 bases at J, with 14 bases in the middle. The V gene's germline CDR1 is DFQATT and CDR2 SNEGSKA (reference sequence). CDR3 DNA sequence: TGCAGTGCTAGTACAGACAGACCGCCCTACGAGCAGTACTTC. It is translated as CSASTDRPPYEQYF.

The J gene is TRBJ2-1, the V gene TRBV19, with 11 bases lining up with TRBD2. V was pared by 6 bases and J by 10 bases, with 5 bases of the junction left unmatched. The CDR3 runs 13 residues. CDR1 and CDR2 from the germline V gene are LNHDA and SQIVND (reference sequence). The chain's CDR3 is CASRLAGVGEQFF. The CDR3 DNA is TGTGCCAGTAGACTAGCGGGAGTAGGAGAGCAGTTCTTC.

The chain recombines TRBV9 with TRBJ1-2, with D tentatively TRBD1 (6 bases). Trimming cost V 1 base and J 5 bases, with 12 bases left between them. The CDR3 sequence is 14 residues long. CDR1 is SGDLS, CDR2 YYNGEE, per germline. CDR3 region: CASSVSGQGYGYTF. The CDR3 DNA follows: TGTGCCAGCAGCGTATCAGGTCAGGGGTATGGCTACACCTTC.

The chain combines TRBV2 with TRBJ2-1; unclear D gene. Germline-derived CDR1 and CDR2 are SNHLY and FYNNEI. The V end was cut by 6 bases, the J end by 0 bases, with 6 bases between. The CDR3 extends over 13 amino acids. The CDR3 spells CASRRVSYNEQFF. In DNA, the CDR3 is TGTGCCAGCAGACGGGTCTCCTACAATGAGCAGTTCTTC. Full variable domain (outside the CDR3, taken from reference TRBV2 and TRBJ2-1): EPEVTQTPSHQVTQMGQEVILRCVPISNHLYFYWYRQILGQKVEFLVSFYNNEISEKSEIFDDQFSVERPDGSNFTLKIRSTKLEDSAMYFCASRRVSYNEQFFGPGTRLTVL.

The V call is TRBV23-1, the J call TRBJ1-3, with D possibly being TRBD1 (5 bases). TRBV23-1 is an ORF, and what it does is uncertain. The CDR3 contains 16 residues. Trimming shortened V by 0 bases and J by 4 bases, and 13 bases separated the two germline ends. The CDR3 loop is CASSQSQGANGNTIYF. The CDR3 region has the DNA TGCGCCAGCAGTCAATCACAAGGGGCGAACGGAAACACCATATATTTT.

V usage is TRBV7-2 and J usage is TRBJ2-7; 12 bases are shared with TRBD1. V lost 6 bases, J lost 4 bases, and 4 bases stayed unmatched. The germline CDR1 and CDR2 sequences are SGHTA and FQGNSA. The CDR3 is 14 amino acids. The CDR3 nucleotides are TGTGCCAGCAGGACGGGACAGGGGGCTTACGAGCAGTACTTC. Translated: CASRTGQGAYEQYF.

The chain joins TRBV6-4 to TRBJ2-1, with TRBD2 matching over 11 bases. The CDR3 length is 15 residues. The germline V gene has CDR1 MRHNA and CDR2 SNTAGT. J gave up 7 bases and V 0 bases, and 2 bases lay outside the gene matches. For the CDR3, the DNA is TGTGCCAGCAGTGACTCTAGCGGGAGGGGGAATGAGCAGTTCTTC. This translates into CASSDSSGRGNEQFF.

This chain connects TRBV7-9 to TRBJ2-2; 9 bases map to TRBD2. The germline gives CDR1 SEHNR, CDR2 FQNEAQ (reference sequence). The CDR3 is 17 amino acids. V dropped 5 bases and J dropped 3; count of bases not matched to a gene: 10. The CDR3 loop reads CASSPLLVAGDTGELFF. The CDR3 DNA follows: TGTGCCAGCAGCCCCCTCTTGGTAGCGGGAGACACCGGGGAGCTGTTTTTT.

The rearrangement joins TRBV6-2 or TRBV6-3 to TRBJ1-2; 7 bases line up with TRBD1. This CDR3 spans 13 amino acids. J gave up 8 bases and V 4 bases, and 7 bases lay outside the gene matches. The germline gives CDR1 MNHEY, CDR2 SVGEGT. The CDR3 nucleotides are TGTGCCAGCAGTTCCACGACAGGGTGGGGCTACACCTTC. Protein sequence: CASSSTTGWGYTF.

The rearrangement uses TRBV5-4 and TRBJ1-6; TRBD1 aligns across 12 bases. The CDR3 runs to 15 residues. With V trimmed by 4 bases and J by 9 bases, 5 bases remained unmatched. CDR1 SGHNT and CDR2 YYREEE come from the germline V gene (reference sequence). CDR3 amino acids: CASSTPGQGASPLHF. The CDR3 DNA sequence: TGTGCCAGCAGCACCCCGGGACAGGGGGCTTCACCCCTCCACTTT.

The chain is built from TRBV20-1 and TRBJ1-2; no clear D gene. Looked up from germline, CDR1 is DFQATT and CDR2 is SNEGSKA (reference sequence). This CDR3 spans 9 amino acids. Trimming pared 0 bases from V and 14 bases from J, leaving 7 bases between. The CDR3 loop reads CSARDAGTF. The CDR3 DNA follows: TGCAGTGCTAGAGATGCGGGGACCTTC.

The CDR3 coding sequence is TGTGCCAGCAGCCGCCGGGACAGGGGTGGAGCTTTCTTT. This encodes CASSRRDRGGAFF. This chain uses TRBV7-9 with TRBJ1-1, with TRBD1 identical over 10 bases. CDR1 is SEHNR and CDR2 is FQNEAQ in the germline V gene (reference sequence). This CDR3 has 13 amino acids. V lost 5 bases to trimming and J lost 10 bases; unmatched junction nucleotides: 7.

The genes are TRBV12-3 or TRBV12-4 and TRBJ1-1; D gene uncertain. Trimming removed 2 bases from V and 1 base from J, with 5 bases in between. The CDR3 extends over 13 amino acids. The CDR3 DNA sequence: TGTGCCAGCAGTTTATACTCGAACACTGAAGCTTTCTTT. It yields the protein CASSLYSNTEAFF.

V usage is TRBV30 and J usage is TRBJ2-1; TRBD1 is a possible D gene (6 bases). The germline V gene encodes CDR1 GTSNPN and CDR2 SVGIG (reference sequence). The length of the CDR3 is 13 residues. Trimming stripped 2 bases from V and 7 bases from J, with 12 bases between. CDR3 DNA sequence: TGTGCCTGGAGTAAAGCAGGGGCAAATGAGCAGTTCTTC. The encoded protein is CAWSKAGANEQFF.

The V call is TRBV5-1, the J call TRBJ1-1; 8 nucleotides align to TRBD1. The CDR3 covers 17 residues. Trimming at V came to 1 base and at J to 5 bases, leaving 13 bases not matched to a gene. Germline values: CDR1 SGHRS, CDR2 YFSETQ. The CDR3 DNA sequence: TGCGCCAGCAGCTTGCAGGGGGCCAAAACGGGAAATACTGAAGCTTTCTTT. Protein: CASSLQGAKTGNTEAFF.

The gene calls are TRBV7-8 and TRBJ1-3; maybe TRBD1 (6 bases). CDR1 is SGHVS and CDR2 is FQNEAQ in the germline V gene. V lost 5 bases and J lost 1, with 12 bases in between. The CDR3 extends over 15 amino acids. The CDR3 DNA reads as TGTGCCAGCAGCCGAGGGGGGCTTTCTGGAAACACCATATATTTT. It is translated as CASSRGGLSGNTIYF.

The J gene is TRBJ2-1, the V gene TRBV4-3; 7 bases fit TRBD2. Germline V gene lookup returns CDR1 LGHNA and CDR2 YSLEER. The ends lost 0 bases at V and 3 bases at J; junction bases unmatched: 8. The length of the CDR3 is 17 residues. CDR3 loop: CASSQDHRGDFYNEQFF. Here the CDR3 DNA reads TGCGCCAGCAGCCAAGATCATCGGGGGGATTTCTACAATGAGCAGTTCTTC.

V and J are TRBV19 and TRBJ1-5, with D maybe TRBD1 (6 bases). Looked up from germline, CDR1 is LNHDA and CDR2 is SQIVND (reference sequence). Trimming cost V 4 bases and J 0 bases, with 16 bases left between them. CDR3 length: 17 amino acids. The CDR3 protein is CASSTTGTTFSNQPQHF. CDR3 nucleotide sequence: TGTGCCAGTAGTACGACCGGGACAACATTTAGCAATCAGCCCCAGCATTTT.

The chain recombines TRBV9 with TRBJ1-3, with D uncertain. The length of the CDR3 is 15 residues. CDR1 and CDR2 from the germline V gene are SGDLS and YYNGEE. V was pared by 0 bases and J by 0 bases, with 7 bases between. The CDR3 spells CASSVGGGSGNTIYF. The CDR3 bases are TGTGCCAGCAGCGTAGGTGGAGGCTCTGGAAACACCATATATTTT.

This chain connects TRBV7-3 to TRBJ2-6; 7 bases line up with TRBD1. V lost 4 bases and J lost 4; bases outside the gene matches: 4. There are 15 residues in the CDR3. Germline V gives CDR1 SGHTA, CDR2 FQGTGA. This CDR3 reads CASSSQGIGANVLTF. In nucleotides, the CDR3 is TGTGCCAGCAGCTCACAGGGGATAGGGGCCAACGTCCTGACTTTC. Together with reference TRBV7-3 and TRBJ2-6, the CDR3 gives the full variable domain: GAGVSQTPSNKVTEKGKYVELRCDPISGHTALYWYRQSLGQGPEFLIYFQGTGAADDSGLPNDRFFAVRPEGSVSTLKIQRTERGDSAVYLCASSSQGIGANVLTFGAGSRLTVL.

The J gene is TRBJ2-7, the V gene TRBV30, with 7 nucleotides matching TRBD1. Trimming removed 6 bases from V and 2 bases from J; junction bases left unmatched: 4. The CDR3 extends over 12 amino acids. Germline V gene sequence: CDR1 GTSNPN, CDR2 SVGIG (reference sequence). CDR3 nucleotides: TGTGCCTGCCGGACAGGCACCTACGAGCAGTACTTC. Translating it yields CACRTGTYEQYF.

The chain employs TRBV5-1 and TRBJ1-2; a weak D match, TRBD1 (5 bases). Trimming left V 4 bases short and J 5 bases short, with 15 bases between. The CDR3 is made up of 14 amino acids. Germline V CDR1 and CDR2: SGHRS, YFSETQ. DNA for the CDR3: TGCGCCAGCAGCGTTACCCAGGGTGTTTATGGCTACACCTTC. This codes for CASSVTQGVYGYTF.

The gene calls are TRBV18 and TRBJ2-1; D might be TRBD2 (5 bases). CDR3 size: 17 residues. Trimming left V 4 bases short and J 7 bases short, with 23 bases between. Germline V gene lookup returns CDR1 KGHSH and CDR2 LQKENI. The CDR3 loop reads CASSRRLGETPGNEQFF. CDR3 bases: TGTGCCAGCTCACGCCGGCTCGGGGAGACCCCGGGAAATGAGCAGTTCTTC.

The chain carries TRBV11-3 and TRBJ2-1; possibly TRBD1 for D (6 bases). The CDR3 length is 13 residues. V was shortened by 0 bases and J by 12 bases, with 12 bases between the two germline ends. Germline CDR1 is SGHNT and CDR2 is YENEEA. The CDR3 loop reads CASSLDLGGLQFF. The DNA of the CDR3 is TGTGCCAGCAGCTTAGATCTTGGGGGCTTGCAGTTCTTC.

This clone was observed once. This chain links TRBV6-5 with TRBJ2-1, with 11 bases that match TRBD2. Germline trimming cut 8 bases from V and 2 bases from J; bases unmatched to any gene: 2. Germline CDR1 is MNHEY and CDR2 is SVGAGI. The CDR3 is 14 amino acids. This chain's CDR3 is CASGTSGPYNEQFF. For the CDR3, the DNA is TGTGCCAGCGGGACTAGCGGACCCTACAATGAGCAGTTCTTC.